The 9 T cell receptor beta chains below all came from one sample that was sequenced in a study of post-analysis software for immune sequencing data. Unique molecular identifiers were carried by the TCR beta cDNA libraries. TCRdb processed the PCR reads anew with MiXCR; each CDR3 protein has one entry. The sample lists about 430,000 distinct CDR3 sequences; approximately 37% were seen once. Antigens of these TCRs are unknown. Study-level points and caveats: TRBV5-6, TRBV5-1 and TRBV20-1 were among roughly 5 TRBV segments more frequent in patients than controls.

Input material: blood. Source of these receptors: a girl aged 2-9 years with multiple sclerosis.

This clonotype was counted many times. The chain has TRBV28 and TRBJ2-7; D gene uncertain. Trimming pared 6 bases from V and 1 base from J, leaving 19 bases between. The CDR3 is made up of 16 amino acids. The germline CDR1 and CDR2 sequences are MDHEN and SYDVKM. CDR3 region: CASRGPGLFRSYEQYF. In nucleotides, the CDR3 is TGTGCCAGCAGGGGCCCCGGGCTGTTCCGTTCCTACGAGCAGTACTTC.

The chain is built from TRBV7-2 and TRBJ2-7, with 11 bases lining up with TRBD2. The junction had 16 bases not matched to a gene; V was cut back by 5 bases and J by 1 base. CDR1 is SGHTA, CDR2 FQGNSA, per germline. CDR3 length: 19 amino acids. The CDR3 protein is CASSLVSPGLAVASYEQYF. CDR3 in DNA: TGTGCCAGCAGCCTAGTTTCTCCGGGACTAGCGGTTGCTTCCTACGAGCAGTACTTC.

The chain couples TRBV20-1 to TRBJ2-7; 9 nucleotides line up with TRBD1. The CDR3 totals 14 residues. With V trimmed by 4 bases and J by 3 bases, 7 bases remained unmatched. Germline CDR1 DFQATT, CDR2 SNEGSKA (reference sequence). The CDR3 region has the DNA TGCAGTGCTAAGGGACAGGGCAACCTCTACGAGCAGTACTTC. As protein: CSAKGQGNLYEQYF.

DNA for the CDR3: TGCGCCAGCAGCATTGACAGGGACCAGGCTTTCTTT. This codes for CASSIDRDQAFF. The genes are TRBV5-1 and TRBJ1-1; 7 bases fit TRBD1. Losses at the gene ends were 4 bases for V and 11 bases for J; bases not matched to a gene: 8. The CDR3 runs 12 residues. Germline CDR1 and CDR2: SGHRS and YFSETQ. The whole variable domain, remainder taken from reference TRBV5-1 and TRBJ1-1, is KAGVTQTPRYLIKTRGQQVTLSCSPISGHRSVSWYQQTPGQGLQFLFEYFSETQRNKGNFPGRFSGRQFSNSRSEMNVSTLELGDSALYLCASSIDRDQAFFGQGTRLTVV.

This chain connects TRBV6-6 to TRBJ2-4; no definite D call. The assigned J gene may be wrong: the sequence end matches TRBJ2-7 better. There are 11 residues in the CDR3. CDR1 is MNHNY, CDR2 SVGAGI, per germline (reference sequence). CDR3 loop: CASSYMDEQYF. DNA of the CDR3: TGTGCCAGCAGTTACATGGACGAGCAGTACTTC.

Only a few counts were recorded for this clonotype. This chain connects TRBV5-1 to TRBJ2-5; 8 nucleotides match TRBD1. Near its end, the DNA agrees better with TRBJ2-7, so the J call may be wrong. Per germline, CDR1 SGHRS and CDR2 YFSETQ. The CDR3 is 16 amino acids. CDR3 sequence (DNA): TGCGCCAGCAGCTTGTCCCTTCAGGGGGCAGGAGACGAGCAGTACTTC. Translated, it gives CASSLSLQGAGDEQYF.

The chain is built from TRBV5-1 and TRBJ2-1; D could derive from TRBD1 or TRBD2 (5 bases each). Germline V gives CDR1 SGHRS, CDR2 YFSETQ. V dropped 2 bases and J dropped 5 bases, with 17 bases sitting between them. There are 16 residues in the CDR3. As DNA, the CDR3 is TGCGCCAGCAGCTTAACCACCGGGACGAGAAACAATGAGCAGTTCTTC. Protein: CASSLTTGTRNNEQFF.

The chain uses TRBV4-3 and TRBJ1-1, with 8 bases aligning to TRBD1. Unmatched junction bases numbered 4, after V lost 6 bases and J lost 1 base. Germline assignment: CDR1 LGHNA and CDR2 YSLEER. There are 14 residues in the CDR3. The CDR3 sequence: CASSPQGENTEAFF. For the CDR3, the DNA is TGCGCCAGCAGTCCACAGGGGGAGAACACTGAAGCTTTCTTT.

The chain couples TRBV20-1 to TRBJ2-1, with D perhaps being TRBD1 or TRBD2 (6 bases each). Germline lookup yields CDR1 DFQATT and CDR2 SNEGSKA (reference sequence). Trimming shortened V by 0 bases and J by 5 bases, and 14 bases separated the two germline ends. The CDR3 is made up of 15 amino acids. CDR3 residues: CSARDPSGANNEQFF. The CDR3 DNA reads TGCAGTGCTAGAGATCCCTCGGGGGCCAACAATGAGCAGTTCTTC.